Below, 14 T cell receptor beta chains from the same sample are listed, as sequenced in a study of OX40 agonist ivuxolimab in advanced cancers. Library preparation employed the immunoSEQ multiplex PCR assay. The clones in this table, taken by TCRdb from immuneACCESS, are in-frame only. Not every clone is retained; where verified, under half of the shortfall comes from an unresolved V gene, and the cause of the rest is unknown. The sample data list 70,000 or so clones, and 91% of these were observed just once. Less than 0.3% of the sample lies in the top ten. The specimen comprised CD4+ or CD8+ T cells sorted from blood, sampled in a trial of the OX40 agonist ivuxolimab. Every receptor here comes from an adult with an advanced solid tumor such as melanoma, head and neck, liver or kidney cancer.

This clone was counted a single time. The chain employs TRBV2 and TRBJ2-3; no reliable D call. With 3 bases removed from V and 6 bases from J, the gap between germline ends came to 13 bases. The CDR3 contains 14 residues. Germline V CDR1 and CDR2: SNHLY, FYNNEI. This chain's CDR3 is CASSENGRPDTQYF. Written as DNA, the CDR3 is TGTGCCAGCAGTGAGAACGGGCGCCCGGATACGCAGTATTTT.

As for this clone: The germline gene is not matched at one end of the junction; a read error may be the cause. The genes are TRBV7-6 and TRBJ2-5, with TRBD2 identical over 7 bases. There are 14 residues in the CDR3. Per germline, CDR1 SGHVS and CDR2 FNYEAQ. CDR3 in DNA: TGTGCCAGCAGCTTAGCCGAGCGGGAAGAGGCCCAGTACTTC. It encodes CASSLAEREEAQYF.

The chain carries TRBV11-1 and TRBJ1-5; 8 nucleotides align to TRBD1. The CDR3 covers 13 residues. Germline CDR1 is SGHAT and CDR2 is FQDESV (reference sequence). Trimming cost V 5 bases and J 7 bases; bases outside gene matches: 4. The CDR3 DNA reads TGTGCCAGCAGCCGCACAGGGGGACAGCCCCAGCATTTT. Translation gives CASSRTGGQPQHF.

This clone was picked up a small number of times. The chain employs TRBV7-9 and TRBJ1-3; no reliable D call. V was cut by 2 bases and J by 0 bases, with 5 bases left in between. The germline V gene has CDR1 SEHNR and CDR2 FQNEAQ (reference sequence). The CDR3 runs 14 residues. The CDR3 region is CASSLLSSGNTIYF. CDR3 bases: TGTGCCAGCAGCTTACTAAGCTCTGGAAACACCATATATTTT.

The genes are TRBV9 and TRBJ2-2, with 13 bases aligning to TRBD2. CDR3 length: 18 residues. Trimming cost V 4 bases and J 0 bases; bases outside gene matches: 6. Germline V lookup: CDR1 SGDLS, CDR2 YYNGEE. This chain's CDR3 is CASSLGGLAGTNTGELFF. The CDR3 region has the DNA TGTGCCAGCAGCCTGGGGGGACTAGCGGGAACGAACACCGGGGAGCTGTTTTTT.

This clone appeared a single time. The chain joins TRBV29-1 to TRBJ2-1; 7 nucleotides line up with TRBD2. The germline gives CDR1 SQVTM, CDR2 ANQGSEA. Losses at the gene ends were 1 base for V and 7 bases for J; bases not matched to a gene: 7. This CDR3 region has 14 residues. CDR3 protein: CSVEGGRAGNEQFF. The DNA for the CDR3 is TGCAGCGTTGAAGGAGGGAGGGCTGGAAATGAGCAGTTCTTC.

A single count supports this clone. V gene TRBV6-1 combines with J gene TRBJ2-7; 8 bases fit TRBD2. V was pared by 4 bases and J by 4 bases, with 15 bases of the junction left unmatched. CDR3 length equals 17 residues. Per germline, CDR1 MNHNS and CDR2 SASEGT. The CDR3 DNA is TGTGCCAGCAGTGTCCCCAGGGATAGCGGGACTTATTACGAGCAGTACTTC. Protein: CASSVPRDSGTYYEQYF.

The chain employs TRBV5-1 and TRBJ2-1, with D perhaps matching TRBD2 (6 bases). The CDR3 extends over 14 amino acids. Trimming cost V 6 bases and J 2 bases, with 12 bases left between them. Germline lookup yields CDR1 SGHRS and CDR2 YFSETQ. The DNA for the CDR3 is TGCGCCAGCACGAGCGGGCCTACCTACAATGAGCAGTTCTTC. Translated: CASTSGPTYNEQFF.

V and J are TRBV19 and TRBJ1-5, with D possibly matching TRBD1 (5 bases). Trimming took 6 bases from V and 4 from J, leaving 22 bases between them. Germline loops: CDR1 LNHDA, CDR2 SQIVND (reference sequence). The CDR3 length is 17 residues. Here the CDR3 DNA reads TGTGCCAGTAGCTTCCCGGGGGGGGAAAGGACTAATCAGCCCCAGCATTTT. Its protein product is CASSFPGGERTNQPQHF.

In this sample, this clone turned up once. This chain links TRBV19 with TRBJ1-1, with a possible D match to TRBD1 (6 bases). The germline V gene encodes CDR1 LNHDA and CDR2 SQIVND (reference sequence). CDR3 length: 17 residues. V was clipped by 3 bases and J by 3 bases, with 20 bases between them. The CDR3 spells CASSIKGGGRTHTEAFF. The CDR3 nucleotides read TGTGCCAGTAGTATCAAGGGGGGGGGACGAACCCACACTGAAGCTTTCTTT.

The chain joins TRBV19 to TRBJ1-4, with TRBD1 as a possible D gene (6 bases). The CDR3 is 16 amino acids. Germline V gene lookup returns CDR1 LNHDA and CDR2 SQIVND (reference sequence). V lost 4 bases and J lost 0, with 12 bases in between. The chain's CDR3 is CASSRDISATNEKLFF. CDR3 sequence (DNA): TGTGCCAGTAGTAGGGACATATCCGCAACTAATGAAAAACTGTTTTTT. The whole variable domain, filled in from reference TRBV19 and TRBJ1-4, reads DGGITQSPKYLFRKEGQNVTLSCEQNLNHDAMYWYRQDPGQGLRLIYYSQIVNDFQKGDIAEGYSVSREKKESFPLTVTSAQKNPTAFYLCASSRDISATNEKLFFGSGTQLSVL.

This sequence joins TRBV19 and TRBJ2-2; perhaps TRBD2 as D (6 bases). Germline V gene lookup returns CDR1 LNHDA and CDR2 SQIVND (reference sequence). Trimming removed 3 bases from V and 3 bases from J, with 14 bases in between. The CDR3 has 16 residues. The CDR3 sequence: CASSIRDRGYTGELFF. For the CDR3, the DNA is TGTGCCAGTAGTATCAGGGACCGGGGGTACACCGGGGAGCTGTTTTTT.

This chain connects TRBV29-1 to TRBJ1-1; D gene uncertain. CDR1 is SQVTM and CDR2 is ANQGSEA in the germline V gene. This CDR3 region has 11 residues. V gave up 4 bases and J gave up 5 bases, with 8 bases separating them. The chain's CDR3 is CSVARETEAFF. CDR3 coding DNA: TGCAGCGTTGCTCGGGAAACTGAAGCTTTCTTT.

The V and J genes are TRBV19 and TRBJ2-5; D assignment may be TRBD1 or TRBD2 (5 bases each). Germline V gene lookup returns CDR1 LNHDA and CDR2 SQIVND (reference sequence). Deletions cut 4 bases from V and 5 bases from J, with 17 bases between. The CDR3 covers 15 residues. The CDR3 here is CASSTSEGLWETQYF. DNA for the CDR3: TGTGCCAGTAGTACCAGCGAGGGGCTGTGGGAGACCCAGTACTTC.